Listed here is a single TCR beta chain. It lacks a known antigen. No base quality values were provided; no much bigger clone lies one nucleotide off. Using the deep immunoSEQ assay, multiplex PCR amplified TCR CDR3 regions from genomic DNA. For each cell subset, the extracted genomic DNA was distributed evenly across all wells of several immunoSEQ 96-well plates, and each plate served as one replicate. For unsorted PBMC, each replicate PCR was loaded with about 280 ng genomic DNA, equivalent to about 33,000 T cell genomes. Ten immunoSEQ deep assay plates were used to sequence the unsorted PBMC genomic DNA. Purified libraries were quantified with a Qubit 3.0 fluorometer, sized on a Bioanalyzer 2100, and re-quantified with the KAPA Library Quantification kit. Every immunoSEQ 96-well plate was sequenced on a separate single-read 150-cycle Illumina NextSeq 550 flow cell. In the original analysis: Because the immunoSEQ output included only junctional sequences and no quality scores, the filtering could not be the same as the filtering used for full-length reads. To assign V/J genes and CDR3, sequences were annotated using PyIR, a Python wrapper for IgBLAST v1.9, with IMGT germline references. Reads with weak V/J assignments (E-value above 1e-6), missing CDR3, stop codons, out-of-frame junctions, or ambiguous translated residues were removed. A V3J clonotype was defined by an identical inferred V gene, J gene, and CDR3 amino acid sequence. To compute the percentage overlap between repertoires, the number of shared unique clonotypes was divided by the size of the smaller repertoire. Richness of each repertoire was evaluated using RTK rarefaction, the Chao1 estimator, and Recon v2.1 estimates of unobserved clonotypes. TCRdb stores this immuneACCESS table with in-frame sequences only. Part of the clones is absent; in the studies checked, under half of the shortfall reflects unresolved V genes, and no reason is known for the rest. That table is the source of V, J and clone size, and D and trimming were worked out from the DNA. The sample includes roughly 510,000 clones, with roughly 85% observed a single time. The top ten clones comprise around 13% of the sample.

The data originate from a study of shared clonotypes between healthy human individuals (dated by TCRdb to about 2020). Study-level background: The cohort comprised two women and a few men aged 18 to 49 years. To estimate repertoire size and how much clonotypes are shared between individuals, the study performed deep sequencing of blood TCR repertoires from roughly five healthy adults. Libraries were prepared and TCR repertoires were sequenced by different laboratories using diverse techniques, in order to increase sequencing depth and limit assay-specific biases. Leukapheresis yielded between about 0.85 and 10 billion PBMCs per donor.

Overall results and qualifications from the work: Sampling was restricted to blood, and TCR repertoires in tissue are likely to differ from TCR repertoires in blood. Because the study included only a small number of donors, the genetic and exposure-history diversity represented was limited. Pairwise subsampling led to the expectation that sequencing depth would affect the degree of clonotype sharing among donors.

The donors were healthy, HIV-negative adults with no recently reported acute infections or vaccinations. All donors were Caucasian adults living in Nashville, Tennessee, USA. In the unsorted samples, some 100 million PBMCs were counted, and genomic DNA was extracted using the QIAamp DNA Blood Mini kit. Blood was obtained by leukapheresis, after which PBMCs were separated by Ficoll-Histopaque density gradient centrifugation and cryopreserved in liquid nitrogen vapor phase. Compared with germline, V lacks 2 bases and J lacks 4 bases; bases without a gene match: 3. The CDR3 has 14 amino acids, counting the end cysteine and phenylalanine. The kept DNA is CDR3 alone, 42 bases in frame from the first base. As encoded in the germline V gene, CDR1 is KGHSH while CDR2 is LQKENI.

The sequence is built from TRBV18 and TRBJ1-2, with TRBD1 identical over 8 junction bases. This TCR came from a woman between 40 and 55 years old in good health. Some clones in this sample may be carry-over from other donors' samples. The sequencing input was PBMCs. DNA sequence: TGTGCCAGCTCACCAGGACAGGGCATCTATGGCTACACCTTC. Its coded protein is CASSPGQGIYGYTF.